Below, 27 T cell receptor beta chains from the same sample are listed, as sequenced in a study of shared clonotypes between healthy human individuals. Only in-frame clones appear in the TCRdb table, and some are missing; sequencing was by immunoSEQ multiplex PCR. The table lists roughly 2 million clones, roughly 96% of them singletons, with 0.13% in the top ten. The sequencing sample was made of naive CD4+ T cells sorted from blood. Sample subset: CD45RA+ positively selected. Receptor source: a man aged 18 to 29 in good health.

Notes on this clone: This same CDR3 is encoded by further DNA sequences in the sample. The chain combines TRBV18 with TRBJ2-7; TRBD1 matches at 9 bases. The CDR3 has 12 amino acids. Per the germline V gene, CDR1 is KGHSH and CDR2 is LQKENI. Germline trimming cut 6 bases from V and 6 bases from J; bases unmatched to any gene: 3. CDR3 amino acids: CASSPTGGEQYF. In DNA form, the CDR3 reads TGTGCCAGCTCGCCGACAGGGGGCGAGCAGTACTTC.

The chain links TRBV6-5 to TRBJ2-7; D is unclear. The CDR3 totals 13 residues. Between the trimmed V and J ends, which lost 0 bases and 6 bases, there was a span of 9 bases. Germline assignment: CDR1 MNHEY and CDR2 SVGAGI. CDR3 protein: CASSYSAFGEQYF. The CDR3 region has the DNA TGTGCCAGCAGTTACTCGGCGTTTGGCGAGCAGTACTTC.

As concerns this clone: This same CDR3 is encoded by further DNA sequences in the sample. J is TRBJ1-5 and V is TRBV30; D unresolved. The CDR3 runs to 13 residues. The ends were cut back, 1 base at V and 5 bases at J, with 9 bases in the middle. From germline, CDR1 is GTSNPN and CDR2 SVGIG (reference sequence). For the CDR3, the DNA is TGTGCCTGGAGTGGTGGACGAGATCAGCCCCAGCATTTT. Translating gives CAWSGGRDQPQHF.

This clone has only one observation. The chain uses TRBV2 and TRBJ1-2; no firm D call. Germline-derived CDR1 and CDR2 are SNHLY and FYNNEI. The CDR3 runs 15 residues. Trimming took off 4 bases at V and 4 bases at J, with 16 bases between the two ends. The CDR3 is CASSGWSERIYGYTF. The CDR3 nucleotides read TGTGCCAGCAGTGGTTGGTCCGAGCGGATCTATGGCTACACCTTC.

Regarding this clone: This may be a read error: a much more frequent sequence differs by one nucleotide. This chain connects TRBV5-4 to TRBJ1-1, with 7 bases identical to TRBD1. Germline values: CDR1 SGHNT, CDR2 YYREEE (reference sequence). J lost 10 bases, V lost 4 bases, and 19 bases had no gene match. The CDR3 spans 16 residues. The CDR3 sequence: CASSQDNPGGEGRAFF. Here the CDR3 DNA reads TGTGCCAGCAGCCAAGATAACCCAGGGGGTGAGGGGAGAGCTTTCTTT.

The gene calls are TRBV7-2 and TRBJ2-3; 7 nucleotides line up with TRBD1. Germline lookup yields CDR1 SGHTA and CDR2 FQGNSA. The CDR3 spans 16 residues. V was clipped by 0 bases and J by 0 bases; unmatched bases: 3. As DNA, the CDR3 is TGTGCCAGCAGCTTAGCCGGGACAGTTAGCACAGATACGCAGTATTTT. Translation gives CASSLAGTVSTDTQYF.

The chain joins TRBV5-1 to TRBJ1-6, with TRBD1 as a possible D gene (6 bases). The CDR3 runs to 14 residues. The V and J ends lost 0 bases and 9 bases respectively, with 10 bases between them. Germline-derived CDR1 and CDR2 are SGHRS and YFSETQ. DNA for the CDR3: TGCGCCAGCAGCTTGGACAGGGCCTTTTCACCCCTCCACTTT. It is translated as CASSLDRAFSPLHF.

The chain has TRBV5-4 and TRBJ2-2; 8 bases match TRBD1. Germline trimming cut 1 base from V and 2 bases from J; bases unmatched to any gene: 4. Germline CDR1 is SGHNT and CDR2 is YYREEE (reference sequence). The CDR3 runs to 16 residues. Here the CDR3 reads CASSLNPGGNTGELFF. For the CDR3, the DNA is TGTGCCAGCAGCTTGAATCCAGGGGGCAACACCGGGGAGCTGTTTTTT.

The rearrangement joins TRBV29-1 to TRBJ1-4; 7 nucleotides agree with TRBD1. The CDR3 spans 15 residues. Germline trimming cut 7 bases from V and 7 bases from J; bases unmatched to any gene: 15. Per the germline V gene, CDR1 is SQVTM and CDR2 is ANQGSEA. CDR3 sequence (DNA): TGCAGCGCCCCTAAGAAGGGGGCAAGGCCTGAAAAACTGTTTTTT. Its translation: CSAPKKGARPEKLFF.

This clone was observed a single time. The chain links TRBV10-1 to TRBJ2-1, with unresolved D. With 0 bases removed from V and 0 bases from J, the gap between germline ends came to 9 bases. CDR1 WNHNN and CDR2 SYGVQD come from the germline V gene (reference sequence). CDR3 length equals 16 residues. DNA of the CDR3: TGCGCCAGCAGTGAGTCAAGGATGGTCTCCTACAATGAGCAGTTCTTC. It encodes CASSESRMVSYNEQFF.

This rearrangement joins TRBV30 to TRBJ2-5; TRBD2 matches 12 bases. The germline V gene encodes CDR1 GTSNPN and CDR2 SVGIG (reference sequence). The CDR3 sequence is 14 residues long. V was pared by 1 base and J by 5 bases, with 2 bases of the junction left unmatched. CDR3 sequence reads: CAWSGTSGTETQYF. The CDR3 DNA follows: TGTGCCTGGAGTGGGACTAGCGGGACTGAGACCCAGTACTTC.

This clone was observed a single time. CDR3 in DNA: TGCAGCGTCGCCCAGCAGCCGCAAGAGACCCAGTACTTC. This gives the protein CSVAQQPQETQYF. This rearrangement joins TRBV29-1 to TRBJ2-5, with D unclear. Germline loops: CDR1 SQVTM, CDR2 ANQGSEA. The CDR3 has 13 residues. V was shortened by 6 bases and J by 2 bases, with 13 bases between the two germline ends.

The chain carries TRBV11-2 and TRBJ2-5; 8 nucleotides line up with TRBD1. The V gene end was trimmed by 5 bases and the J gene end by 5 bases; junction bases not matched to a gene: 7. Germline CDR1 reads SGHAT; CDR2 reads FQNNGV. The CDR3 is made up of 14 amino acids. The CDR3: CASSPQGALETQYF. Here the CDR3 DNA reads TGTGCCAGCAGCCCCCAGGGGGCTCTGGAGACCCAGTACTTC.

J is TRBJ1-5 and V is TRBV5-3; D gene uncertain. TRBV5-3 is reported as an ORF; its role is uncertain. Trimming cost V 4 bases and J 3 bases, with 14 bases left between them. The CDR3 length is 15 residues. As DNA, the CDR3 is TGTGCCAGAAGCGAGCGCAGGAGGACCAATCAGCCCCAGCATTTT. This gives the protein CARSERRRTNQPQHF.

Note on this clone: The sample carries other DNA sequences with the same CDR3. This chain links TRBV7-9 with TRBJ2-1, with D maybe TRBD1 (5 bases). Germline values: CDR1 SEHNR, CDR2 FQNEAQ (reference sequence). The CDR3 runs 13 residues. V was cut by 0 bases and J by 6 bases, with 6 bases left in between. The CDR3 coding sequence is TGTGCCAGCAGCTTAGCGCAGGGCAATGAGCAGTTCTTC. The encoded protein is CASSLAQGNEQFF.

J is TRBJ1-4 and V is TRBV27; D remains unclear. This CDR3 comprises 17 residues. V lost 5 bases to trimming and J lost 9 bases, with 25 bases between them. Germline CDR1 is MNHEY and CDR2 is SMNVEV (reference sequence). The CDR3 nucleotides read TGTGCCAGCAGTGAGGGTCCACTTCGCCGCGGTCCAAAAAAACTGTTTTTT. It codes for CASSEGPLRRGPKKLFF.

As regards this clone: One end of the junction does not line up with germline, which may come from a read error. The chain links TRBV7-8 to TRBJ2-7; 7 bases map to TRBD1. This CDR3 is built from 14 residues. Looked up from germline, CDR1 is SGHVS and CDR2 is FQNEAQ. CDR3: CASSFRQGSNEQYF. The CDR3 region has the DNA TGTGCCAGCAGTTTTAGACAGGGCTCCAACGAGCAGTACTTC.

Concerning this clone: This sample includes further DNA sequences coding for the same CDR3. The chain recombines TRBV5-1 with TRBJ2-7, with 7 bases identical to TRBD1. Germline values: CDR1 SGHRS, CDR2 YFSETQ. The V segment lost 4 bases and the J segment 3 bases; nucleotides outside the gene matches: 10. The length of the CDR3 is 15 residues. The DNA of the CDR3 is TGCGCCAGCAGCCCCCTTCCGGGACAGAGCTACGAGCAGTACTTC. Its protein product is CASSPLPGQSYEQYF.

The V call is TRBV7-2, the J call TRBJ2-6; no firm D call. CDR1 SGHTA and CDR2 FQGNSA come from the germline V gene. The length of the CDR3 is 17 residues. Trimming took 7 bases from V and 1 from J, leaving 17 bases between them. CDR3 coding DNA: TGTGCCAGCACCACCCACCCTAGAAGGTCTGGGGCCAACGTCCTGACTTTC. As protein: CASTTHPRRSGANVLTF.

In DNA form, the CDR3 reads TGCGCCAGCAGTCGGGACAGGGGGTTTGGAGGGCAGTACTTC. Its protein is CASSRDRGFGGQYF. The rearrangement joins TRBV10-1 to TRBJ2-7, with 11 bases lining up with TRBD1. Germline CDR1 reads WNHNN; CDR2 reads SYGVQD (reference sequence). The CDR3 is 14 residues long. V dropped 5 bases and J dropped 9; count of bases not matched to a gene: 9.

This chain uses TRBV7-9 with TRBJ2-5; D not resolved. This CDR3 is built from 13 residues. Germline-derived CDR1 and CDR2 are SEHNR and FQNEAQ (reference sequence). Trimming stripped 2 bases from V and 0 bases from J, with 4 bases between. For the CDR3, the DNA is TGTGCCAGCAGCTTATCGTACCAAGAGACCCAGTACTTC. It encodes CASSLSYQETQYF.

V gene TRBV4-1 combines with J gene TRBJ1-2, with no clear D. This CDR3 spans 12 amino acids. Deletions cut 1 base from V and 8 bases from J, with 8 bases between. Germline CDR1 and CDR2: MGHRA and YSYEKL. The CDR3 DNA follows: TGCGCCAGCAGCCAAGGAGCGGGGGGCTACACCTTC. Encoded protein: CASSQGAGGYTF.

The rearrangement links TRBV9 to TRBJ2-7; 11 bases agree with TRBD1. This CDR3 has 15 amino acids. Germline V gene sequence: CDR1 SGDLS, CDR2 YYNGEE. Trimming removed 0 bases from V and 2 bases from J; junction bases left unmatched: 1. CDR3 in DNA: TGTGCCAGCAGCGTAGGGACAGGGGGCGCCTACGAGCAGTACTTC. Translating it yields CASSVGTGGAYEQYF.

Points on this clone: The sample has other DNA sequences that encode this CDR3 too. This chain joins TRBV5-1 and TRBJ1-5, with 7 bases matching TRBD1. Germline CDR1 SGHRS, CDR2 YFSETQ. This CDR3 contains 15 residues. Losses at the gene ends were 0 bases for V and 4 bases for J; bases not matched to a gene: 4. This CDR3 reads CASSLGTGVNQPQHF. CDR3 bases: TGCGCCAGCAGCTTGGGAACAGGGGTGAATCAGCCCCAGCATTTT.

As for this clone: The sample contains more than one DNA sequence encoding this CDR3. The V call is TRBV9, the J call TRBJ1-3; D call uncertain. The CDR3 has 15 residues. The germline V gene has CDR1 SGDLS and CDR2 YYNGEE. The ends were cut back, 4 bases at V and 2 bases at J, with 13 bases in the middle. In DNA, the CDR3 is TGTGCCAGCAGCCCTCAAGGCGGGGCTGGAAACACCATATATTTT. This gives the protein CASSPQGGAGNTIYF.

As DNA, the CDR3 is TGTGCCAGCAGTTACAGGTCTAGTGGTTCGTCAGATACGCAGTATTTT. Translated: CASSYRSSGSSDTQYF. The chain links TRBV6-6 to TRBJ2-3; D is ambiguous. V was cut by 2 bases and J by 4 bases, with 16 bases left in between. This CDR3 contains 16 residues. In germline, CDR1 is MNHNY, CDR2 SVGAGI (reference sequence).

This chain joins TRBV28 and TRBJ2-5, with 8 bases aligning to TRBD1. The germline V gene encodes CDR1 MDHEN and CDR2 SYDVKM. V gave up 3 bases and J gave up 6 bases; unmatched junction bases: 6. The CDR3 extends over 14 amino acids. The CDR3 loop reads CASSLAGGPQTQYF. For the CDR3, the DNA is TGTGCCAGCAGTTTGGCAGGGGGCCCGCAGACCCAGTACTTC.